This TCR beta chain stems from a study of cytotoxic CD8 clonotypes in ibrutinib-treated CLL. Sequencing was performed with immunoSEQ multiplex PCR; in TCRdb, only in-frame clones are kept and a portion is missing. The profile shows about 310,000 clones, 80% of them singletons. A word on this clone: The antigen is unknown.

Findings of the study overall: Age-matched healthy donor levels were exceeded by baseline clonality, which tracked circulating CD8+ T-cell counts.

This material consisted of PBMCs, taken before ibrutinib treatment. The receptor was isolated from a human donor with chronic lymphocytic leukemia.

The CDR3 region has the DNA TGTGCCAGCAGCGAGGGACTCGACAGTCTTCCTGGCTACACCTTC. Amino acids: CASSEGLDSLPGYTF. The chain joins TRBV9 to TRBJ1-2; weak D call: TRBD1 (5 bases). The V and J ends lost 3 bases and 7 bases respectively, with 19 bases between them. CDR3 length: 15 residues. Germline CDR1 is SGDLS and CDR2 is YYNGEE.